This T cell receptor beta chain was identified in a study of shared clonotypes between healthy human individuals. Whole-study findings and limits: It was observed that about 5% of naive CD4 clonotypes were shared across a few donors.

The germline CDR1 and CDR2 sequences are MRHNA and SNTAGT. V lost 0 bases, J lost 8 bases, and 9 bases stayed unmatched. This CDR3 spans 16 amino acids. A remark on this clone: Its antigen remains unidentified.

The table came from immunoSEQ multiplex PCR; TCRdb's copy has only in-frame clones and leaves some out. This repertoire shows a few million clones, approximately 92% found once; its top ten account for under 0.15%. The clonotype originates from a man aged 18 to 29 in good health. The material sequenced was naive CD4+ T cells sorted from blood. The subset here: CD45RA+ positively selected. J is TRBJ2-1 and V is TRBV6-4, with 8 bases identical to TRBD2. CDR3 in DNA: TGTGCCAGCAGTGACTCAGGCGGGGGGCCGGTCTATGAGCAGTTCTTC. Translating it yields CASSDSGGGPVYEQFF.